This T cell receptor (beta chain) was found in a study of blood T cell repertoires in COVID-19. Study background: COVID-19 samples, acute and convalescent, were from the United States, Italy and Spain. Sample material is recorded as cDNA or gDNA derived from T cells, B-cell-depleted T cells, or PBMCs.

The V end was cut by 3 bases, the J end by 4 bases, with 9 bases between. The CDR3 is 13 amino acids. Seattle patient enrollment occurred during active infection, with longitudinal follow-up thereafter. Per the original data handling: Researchers report that nucleated cell counts were estimated from reference gene primer amplification. Some clones are missing from TCRdb's copy, which holds only in-frame ones; the method was immunoSEQ multiplex PCR. V and J calls and clone size follow that table, whereas D and trimming were derived from the DNA. The profile covers a few hundred thousand clones, with 75% to 90% appearing a single time and 10% taken by the ten largest.

The sequencing sample was made of peripheral blood. The V gene is TRBV12-3 or TRBV12-4, the J gene TRBJ1-1; possibly TRBD1 for D (5 bases). This TCR came from a woman in her 70s with COVID-19, enrolled during active disease. CDR3 loop: CASSFQGITEAFF. In DNA, the CDR3 is TGTGCCAGCAGTTTTCAGGGTATCACTGAAGCTTTCTTT.